The 26 T cell receptor beta chains below all came from one sample that was sequenced in a study of blood T cell repertoires in COVID-19. TCRdb's table, derived via immunoSEQ multiplex PCR, lists solely in-frame clones and lacks some. The sample comprises about 83,000 clones, around 87% of which are singletons, and roughly 8% rests with the top ten. Sequenced input: peripheral blood. The receptors come from a man older than 75 with active or convalescent COVID-19.

This chain connects TRBV19 to TRBJ2-1, with 9 bases identical to TRBD2. CDR3 size: 15 residues. CDR1 and CDR2 from the germline V gene are LNHDA and SQIVND (reference sequence). The V and J ends lost 3 bases and 10 bases, in that order; junction bases with no gene match: 10. The CDR3, as DNA: TGTGCCAGTAGTATCGCGGGGGGGCTCGGCGGAGAGCAGTTCTTC. Translation gives CASSIAGGLGGEQFF.

J is TRBJ2-5 and V is TRBV6-5; 7 nucleotides line up with TRBD1. Germline trimming cut 0 bases from V and 7 bases from J; bases unmatched to any gene: 11. Germline values: CDR1 MNHEY, CDR2 SVGAGI. The CDR3 loop spans 16 amino acids. The CDR3 region has the DNA TGTGCCAGCAGTTACTCCGGGACAGCAGGTCGTCGGACCCAGTACTTC. It translates to CASSYSGTAGRRTQYF.

V gene TRBV28 combines with J gene TRBJ2-3, with D perhaps TRBD2 (6 bases). Germline assignment: CDR1 MDHEN and CDR2 SYDVKM. The V gene lost 2 bases and the J gene lost 0 bases, with 6 bases spanning the gap. CDR3 length: 14 amino acids. The CDR3 spells CASSLAGSTDTQYF. Written as DNA, the CDR3 is TGTGCCAGCAGTTTAGCGGGGAGCACAGATACGCAGTATTTT.

This chain joins TRBV19 and TRBJ2-5, with 8 nucleotides matching TRBD1. The CDR3 has 16 residues. Germline V CDR1 and CDR2: LNHDA, SQIVND (reference sequence). The ends lost 6 bases at V and 1 base at J; junction bases unmatched: 10. The CDR3 coding sequence is TGTGCCAGTAGCTCTCGGATGCAGGGGGCCCAAGAGACCCAGTACTTC. Translation gives CASSSRMQGAQETQYF.

The chain couples TRBV2 to TRBJ1-6; 9 bases are a match to TRBD1. Germline values: CDR1 SNHLY, CDR2 FYNNEI. With V trimmed by 10 bases and J by 3 bases, 4 bases remained unmatched. CDR3 length: 14 amino acids. The CDR3 sequence: CATDRGDYNSPLHF. Written as DNA, the CDR3 is TGTGCCACCGACAGGGGGGACTATAATTCACCCCTCCACTTT.

The V call is TRBV6-5, the J call TRBJ1-1; possible D gene TRBD1, 6 bases. Between the trimmed V and J ends, which lost 8 bases and 6 bases, there was a span of 16 bases. This CDR3 is 13 amino acids long. CDR1 is MNHEY, CDR2 SVGAGI, per germline. For the CDR3, the DNA is TGTGCCAGCGGAGCCACAGGGCGCCCTGAAGCTTTCTTT. The encoded protein is CASGATGRPEAFF.

The gene calls are TRBV19 and TRBJ1-6, with TRBD1 identical over 8 bases. V shed 5 bases, J shed 9 bases, and the junction held 6 bases outside the gene matches. This CDR3 region has 14 residues. The germline V gene encodes CDR1 LNHDA and CDR2 SQIVND (reference sequence). The CDR3: CASSLTGAGSPLHF. DNA of the CDR3: TGTGCCAGTAGTCTGACAGGGGCTGGTTCACCCCTCCACTTT. Full variable domain (outside the CDR3, taken from reference TRBV19 and TRBJ1-6): DGGITQSPKYLFRKEGQNVTLSCEQNLNHDAMYWYRQDPGQGLRLIYYSQIVNDFQKGDIAEGYSVSREKKESFPLTVTSAQKNPTAFYLCASSLTGAGSPLHFGNGTRLTVT.

The rearrangement links TRBV3-1 (or the pseudogene TRBV3-2) to TRBJ2-1; 7 bases are a match to TRBD1. The CDR3 spans 14 residues. In germline, CDR1 is LGHDT, CDR2 YNNKEL (reference sequence). V shed 3 bases and J 5 bases; nucleotides not matched to a gene: 4. The CDR3 sequence is CASSHYDRDNEQFF. The CDR3 coding sequence is TGTGCCAGCAGCCATTATGACAGGGACAATGAGCAGTTCTTC.

V and J are TRBV11-2 and TRBJ1-1, with unresolved D. In germline, CDR1 is SGHAT, CDR2 FQNNGV. The CDR3 spans 14 residues. V lost 1 base, J lost 4 bases, and 10 bases lay in between. The CDR3 protein is CASSLAGMGTEAFF. The CDR3 region has the DNA TGTGCCAGCAGCTTAGCCGGGATGGGCACTGAAGCTTTCTTT. Full variable domain (rest looked up from reference TRBV11-2 and TRBJ1-1): EAGVAQSPRYKIIEKRQSVAFWCNPISGHATLYWYQQILGQGPKLLIQFQNNGVVDDSQLPKDRFSAERLKGVDSTLKIQPAKLEDSAVYLCASSLAGMGTEAFFGQGTRLTVV.

V gene TRBV19 combines with J gene TRBJ2-1; TRBD1 is a possible D gene (6 bases). The CDR3 spans 19 residues. Germline V lookup: CDR1 LNHDA, CDR2 SQIVND (reference sequence). With 5 bases removed from V and 4 bases from J, the gap between germline ends came to 27 bases. The CDR3 sequence is CASSSPQQYRVETYNEQFF. The CDR3 region has the DNA TGTGCCAGTAGTTCCCCTCAACAATACAGGGTCGAAACGTACAATGAGCAGTTCTTC.

The rearrangement uses TRBV11-1 and TRBJ2-1; TRBD2 matches at 8 bases. Per the germline V gene, CDR1 is SGHAT and CDR2 is FQDESV (reference sequence). The CDR3 contains 16 residues. V lost 2 bases and J lost 4; bases outside the gene matches: 7. The CDR3 nucleotides are TGTGCCAGCAGCTTACGCACTAGCGGATCTTACAATGAGCAGTTCTTC. It encodes CASSLRTSGSYNEQFF.

V is TRBV2 and J is TRBJ2-1, with a possible D match to TRBD2 (5 bases). The CDR3 sequence is 15 residues long. V was cut by 5 bases and J by 6 bases, with 17 bases left in between. Germline assignment: CDR1 SNHLY and CDR2 FYNNEI. The CDR3 reads CASSRSIAGLNEQFF. CDR3 DNA: TGTGCCAGCAGTCGATCCATAGCCGGACTCAATGAGCAGTTCTTC.

The gene calls are TRBV24-1 and TRBJ2-5, with 13 bases lining up with TRBD2. J lost 5 bases, V lost 4 bases, and 12 bases had no gene match. Germline CDR1 and CDR2: KGHDR and SFDVKD. The CDR3 is 18 amino acids. The CDR3 here is CATSDPRTSGGPGETQYF. In nucleotides, the CDR3 is TGTGCCACCAGTGACCCGCGGACTAGCGGGGGTCCTGGGGAGACCCAGTACTTC.

This chain connects TRBV18 to TRBJ1-1; D gene unclear. The ends were cut back, 3 bases at V and 4 bases at J, with 9 bases in the middle. Per germline, CDR1 KGHSH and CDR2 LQKENI. The CDR3 totals 13 residues. The CDR3 sequence: CASSPLVATEAFF. In DNA form, the CDR3 reads TGTGCCAGCTCACCGTTGGTGGCCACTGAAGCTTTCTTT.

The gene calls are TRBV19 and TRBJ2-2, with TRBD1 matching over 8 bases. This CDR3 has 16 residues. The germline gives CDR1 LNHDA, CDR2 SQIVND (reference sequence). Trimming cost V 1 base and J 2 bases; bases outside gene matches: 3. The CDR3 sequence: CASSIGTGTNTGELFF. CDR3 sequence (DNA): TGTGCCAGTAGTATAGGGACAGGGACCAACACCGGGGAGCTGTTTTTT. The whole variable domain, filled in from reference TRBV19 and TRBJ2-2, reads DGGITQSPKYLFRKEGQNVTLSCEQNLNHDAMYWYRQDPGQGLRLIYYSQIVNDFQKGDIAEGYSVSREKKESFPLTVTSAQKNPTAFYLCASSIGTGTNTGELFFGEGSRLTVL.

The chain couples TRBV4-1 to TRBJ2-7; a weak D match, TRBD2 (6 bases). This CDR3 contains 18 residues. CDR1 is MGHRA, CDR2 YSYEKL, per germline. V lost 3 bases to trimming and J lost 2 bases, with 23 bases between them. The CDR3 loop is CASSQDWTVAGMPYEQYV. DNA for the CDR3: TGCGCCAGCAGCCAGGATTGGACTGTGGCGGGAATGCCCTACGAGCAGTACGTC.

The J gene is TRBJ2-2, the V gene TRBV5-1, with 7 bases identical to TRBD2. Germline V lookup: CDR1 SGHRS, CDR2 YFSETQ. Unmatched junction bases numbered 2, after V lost 5 bases and J lost 4 bases. This CDR3 spans 13 amino acids. The CDR3 nucleotides are TGCGCCAGCAGGGGAGGGTCCACCGGGGAGCTGTTTTTT. Amino acid sequence: CASRGGSTGELFF.

The genes are TRBV5-4 and TRBJ2-1; possibly TRBD2 for D (5 bases). The CDR3 spans 15 residues. V lost 1 base and J lost 0, with 8 bases in between. Germline CDR1 SGHNT, CDR2 YYREEE (reference sequence). The CDR3 DNA sequence: TGTGCCAGCAGCTTGCCGGGGAGCTCCTACAATGAGCAGTTCTTC. It yields the protein CASSLPGSSYNEQFF.

The chain recombines TRBV5-1 with TRBJ2-3, with D possibly matching TRBD2 (5 bases). The CDR3 runs 14 residues. Germline CDR1 reads SGHRS; CDR2 reads YFSETQ. Trimming left V 4 bases short and J 3 bases short, with 12 bases between. The CDR3 loop reads CASSPPSSTDTQYF. Written as DNA, the CDR3 is TGCGCCAGCAGCCCCCCTAGCAGTACAGATACGCAGTATTTT.

The chain employs TRBV4-1 and TRBJ2-3, with TRBD2 matching 9 bases. The CDR3 spans 17 residues. Germline trimming cut 1 base from V and 1 base from J; bases unmatched to any gene: 6. CDR1 is MGHRA, CDR2 YSYEKL, per germline. DNA for the CDR3: TGCGCCAGCAGCCAAGTAGCACGGACTAGCGGCACAGATACGCAGTATTTT. It yields the protein CASSQVARTSGTDTQYF.

This clone was picked up one time. The chain joins TRBV12-3 or TRBV12-4 to TRBJ2-1, with unresolved D. This CDR3 comprises 12 residues. With 6 bases removed from V and 7 bases from J, the gap between germline ends came to 10 bases. CDR3 coding DNA: TGTGCCAGCAGCATCTTGGAGAATGAGCAGTTCTTC. Residues: CASSILENEQFF.

Turning to this clone: The same CDR3 can be traced to other DNA sequences in this sample. The J gene is TRBJ1-6, the V gene TRBV28; 7 nucleotides line up with TRBD1. Looked up from germline, CDR1 is MDHEN and CDR2 is SYDVKM. CDR3 length equals 13 residues. V lost 6 bases to trimming and J lost 6 bases; unmatched junction nucleotides: 2. CDR3 protein: CASSRDSNSPLHF. DNA for the CDR3: TGTGCCAGCAGCCGGGACAGTAATTCACCCCTCCACTTT.

The V call is TRBV29-1, the J call TRBJ2-2; 8 nucleotides align to TRBD2. Germline lookup yields CDR1 SQVTM and CDR2 ANQGSEA. Trimming at V came to 3 bases and at J to 5 bases, leaving 5 bases not matched to a gene. The CDR3 length is 14 residues. CDR3 sequence reads: CSVEAGGYTGELFF. CDR3 nucleotide sequence: TGCAGCGTTGAGGCGGGGGGTTATACCGGGGAGCTGTTTTTT.

The chain has TRBV2 and TRBJ1-4; TRBD1 is a possible D gene (6 bases). The CDR3 totals 15 residues. Deletions cut 2 bases from V and 8 bases from J, with 15 bases between. Germline V gene lookup returns CDR1 SNHLY and CDR2 FYNNEI. CDR3: CASSETGQGIEKLFF. The CDR3 nucleotides read TGTGCCAGCAGTGAAACGGGGCAGGGGATCGAAAAACTGTTTTTT.

This chain uses TRBV6-5 with TRBJ2-3; TRBD2 agrees at 11 bases. The CDR3 has 16 residues. In germline, CDR1 is MNHEY, CDR2 SVGAGI. V trimming: 2 bases; J trimming: 1 base; junction bases outside the gene matches: 2. The CDR3 protein is CASSYTSGSGTDTQYF. The CDR3 DNA reads TGTGCCAGCAGTTACACTAGCGGGAGTGGCACAGATACGCAGTATTTT.

CDR3 loop: CASSVGNSGNTIYF. The CDR3 DNA follows: TGTGCCAGCAGCGTCGGGAACTCTGGAAACACCATATATTTT. The rearrangement joins TRBV14 to TRBJ1-3; no reliable D call. The V gene's germline CDR1 is SGHDN and CDR2 FVKESK. Trimming took 5 bases from V and 0 from J, leaving 8 bases between them. The CDR3 contains 14 residues.